This T cell receptor (beta chain) was profiled in a study of response to subunit inactivated influenza vaccine. General study findings and limits: The authors offered the suggestion that each seasonal influenza vaccination recruits few new T cells.

Germline loops: CDR1 LGHNA, CDR2 YNFKEQ. Trimming cost V 4 bases and J 9 bases; bases outside gene matches: 10. This CDR3 contains 15 residues. As for this clonotype: The target antigen is unknown.

MiXCR, applied by TCRdb to the RT-PCR reads, yields one record per CDR3 protein. The table records some 520,000 distinct CDR3 sequences, approximately 15% of them present only once. The chain is built from TRBV4-2 and TRBJ2-1, with 9 positions matching TRBD2. The sequenced sample was CD4+ T cells sorted from PBMCs, obtained around 25 months after vaccination. The TCR originated in a man aged 50 to 75 who received an inactivated influenza vaccine. The CDR3 reads CASSLVAGGPLEQFF. The DNA of the CDR3 is TGTGCCAGCAGCCTAGTTGCGGGAGGGCCACTTGAGCAGTTCTTC.